This T cell receptor beta chain was captured by sequencing in a study of T cells in Graves' hyperthyroidism and ophthalmopathy. Trimming removed 3 bases from V and 6 bases from J; junction bases left unmatched: 8. CDR3 size: 13 residues. Germline V gene data show CDR1 as DFQATT and CDR2 as SNEGSKA (reference sequence). Authors of the study amplified TCR beta CDR3 regions from RNA transcripts. During a first-round RT-PCR of the TCR CDR3, the HTBI primer set was used. A single record per CDR3 protein comes from TCRdb applying MiXCR to the multiplex PCR reads. The sample includes 500,000 to 750,000 distinct CDR3 sequences, approximately 14% of them seen just once. Patients counted as stable if ophthalmopathy did not develop within 18 months. Clinical symptoms, serum thyroxine and TRAb, thyroid ultrasound and orbital computed tomography together formed the diagnostic basis. The PBMCs were sourced from fresh peripheral blood (around 9.9 ml).

This clonotype was sampled from a woman between 25 and 40 years old with Graves' hyperthyroidism. The rearrangement links TRBV20-1 to TRBJ2-7; 7 bases line up with TRBD2. Sequenced sample: blood. The CDR3 spells CSASSPAGLEQYF. The CDR3 region has the DNA TGCAGTGCTAGTTCTCCAGCGGGGCTCGAGCAGTACTTC.